Listed below are T cell receptor beta chains from one sample, sequenced in a study of blood T cell repertoires in COVID-19. Assay: immunoSEQ multiplex PCR; the TCRdb copy retains only in-frame clones and omits some. Of about 330,000 clones listed, less than 90% are singletons. The sample taken for sequencing was PBMCs or T cells enriched from blood (not recorded which). The receptors stem from a woman in her thirties who had recovered from COVID-19. The CDR3 runs from the conserved cysteine through the conserved F or W. The D gene is left open where the match is weak. The size entry is marked missing in some rows and otherwise reads once, few, many or a size class.

TRBJ1-2,TRBV10-3,TRBD1,.,TGTGCCATCACCCGCGGACAGGACTATGGCTACACCTTC,CAITRGQDYGYTF
TRBJ1-1,TRBV19,TRBD1,once,TGTGCCAGTTTTACCTCCGGGACAGGTGCAGCTTTCTTT,CASFTSGTGAAFF
TRBJ2-7,TRBV6-5,.,.,TGTGCCAGCAGCCTAGGGGGCTCCTACGAGCAGTACTTC,CASSLGGSYEQYF
TRBJ2-7,TRBV28,TRBD1,.,TGTGCCAGCATCCTTCGGGGACAGGGGAAAGGCGAGCAGTACTTC,CASILRGQGKGEQYF
TRBJ1-2,TRBV2,.,.,TGTGCCAGCAGTGAAGACAGGGTACACTATGGCTACACCTTC,CASSEDRVHYGYTF
TRBJ1-3,TRBV28,.,once,TGTGCCAGCAGTCCCGACAGCTCTGGAAACACCATATATTTT,CASSPDSSGNTIYF
TRBJ1-2,TRBV5-1,.,.,TGCGCCAGCAGCTATTTTACAGGGCGGGAGGGCTACACCTTC,CASSYFTGREGYTF
TRBJ1-1,TRBV19,.,once,TGTGCCAGTAGTCCTGACACGAACACTGAAGCTTTCTTT,CASSPDTNTEAFF
TRBJ2-7,TRBV30,TRBD1,.,TGTGCCTGGAGTGGGGACAGGGGCCTTTCCGAGCAGTACTTC,CAWSGDRGLSEQYF
TRBJ2-7,TRBV5-6,TRBD1,.,TGTGCCAGCAGCCGGACAGGGACCTACGAGCAGTACTTC,CASSRTGTYEQYF
TRBJ1-3,TRBV2,TRBD1,.,TGTGCCAGCAGCGCGGACAGGGCGGCCCGTGACACCATATATTTT,CASSADRAARDTIYF
TRBJ1-5,TRBV2,.,.,TGTGCCAGCAGTGAGGGGGGGGTTGTCAATCAGCCCCAGCATTTT,CASSEGGVVNQPQHF
TRBJ1-2,TRBV9,.,.,TGTGCCAGCAGCGTAGCGGGGTCTGGAGCTAACTATGGCTACACCTTC,CASSVAGSGANYGYTF
TRBJ2-7,TRBV6-2/TRBV6-3,TRBD1,.,TGTGCCAGCAGTTTATACCGGGACAGGGCCCCCTACGAGCAGTACTTC,CASSLYRDRAPYEQYF
TRBJ1-2,TRBV3-1/TRBV3-2,.,.,TGTGCCAGCAGCTGGGGCAGGAGGGATGGCTACACCTTC,CASSWGRRDGYTF
TRBJ1-2,TRBV19,TRBD1,.,TGTGCCAGCGAGGGACAGGGTAACTATGGCTACACCTTC,CASEGQGNYGYTF
TRBJ1-4,TRBV30,.,.,TGTGCCTGGAGTCAAGGAGGCGGGCTGAGAAATGAAAAACTGTTTTTT,CAWSQGGGLRNEKLFF
TRBJ1-6,TRBV5-1,.,.,TGCGCCAGCAGCCTCCGGGACACGGCGAGTTATAATTCACCCCTCCACTTT,CASSLRDTASYNSPLHF